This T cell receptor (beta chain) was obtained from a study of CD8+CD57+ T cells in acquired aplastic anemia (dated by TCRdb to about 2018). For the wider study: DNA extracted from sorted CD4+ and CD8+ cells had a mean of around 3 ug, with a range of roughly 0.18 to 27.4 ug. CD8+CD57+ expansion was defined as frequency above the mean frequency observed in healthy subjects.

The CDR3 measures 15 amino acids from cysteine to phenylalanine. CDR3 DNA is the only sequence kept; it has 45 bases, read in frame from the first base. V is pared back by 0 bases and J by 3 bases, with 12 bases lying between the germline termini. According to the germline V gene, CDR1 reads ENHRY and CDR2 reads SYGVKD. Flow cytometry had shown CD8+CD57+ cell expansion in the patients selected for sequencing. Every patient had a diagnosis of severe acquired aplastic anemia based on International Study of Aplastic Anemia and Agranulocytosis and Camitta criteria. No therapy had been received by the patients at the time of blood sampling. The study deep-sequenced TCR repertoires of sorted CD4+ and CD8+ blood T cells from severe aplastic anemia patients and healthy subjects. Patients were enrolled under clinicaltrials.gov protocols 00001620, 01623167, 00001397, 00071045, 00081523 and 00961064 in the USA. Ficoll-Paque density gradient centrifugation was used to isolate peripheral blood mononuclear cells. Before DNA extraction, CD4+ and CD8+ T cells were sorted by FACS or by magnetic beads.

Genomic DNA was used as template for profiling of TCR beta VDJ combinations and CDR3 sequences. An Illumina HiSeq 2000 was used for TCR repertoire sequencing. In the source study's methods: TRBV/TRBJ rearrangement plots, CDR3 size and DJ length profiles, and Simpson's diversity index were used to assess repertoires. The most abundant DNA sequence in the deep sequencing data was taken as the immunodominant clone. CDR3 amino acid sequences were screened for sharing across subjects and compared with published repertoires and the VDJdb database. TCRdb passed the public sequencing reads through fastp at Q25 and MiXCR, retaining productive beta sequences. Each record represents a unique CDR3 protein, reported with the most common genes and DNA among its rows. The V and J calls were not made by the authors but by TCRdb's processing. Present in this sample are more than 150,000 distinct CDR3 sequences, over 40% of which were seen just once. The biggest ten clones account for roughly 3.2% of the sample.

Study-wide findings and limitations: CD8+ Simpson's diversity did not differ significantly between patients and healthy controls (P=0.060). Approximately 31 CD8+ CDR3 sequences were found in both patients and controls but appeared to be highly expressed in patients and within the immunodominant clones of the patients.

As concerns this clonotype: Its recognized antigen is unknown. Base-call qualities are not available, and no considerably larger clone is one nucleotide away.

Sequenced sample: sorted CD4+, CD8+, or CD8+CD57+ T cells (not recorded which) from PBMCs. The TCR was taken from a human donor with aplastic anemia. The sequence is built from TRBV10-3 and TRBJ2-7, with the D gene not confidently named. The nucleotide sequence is TGTGCCATCAGTGAGTCCCCAGAGGTCGGCTACGAGCAGTACTTC. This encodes CAISESPEVGYEQYF.